This T cell receptor beta chain was documented in a study of memory CD4+ T cells and cytomegalovirus serostatus. The study's findings and limits: CD4+ memory repertoires contained 67 of 164 reported CMV TCRbeta sequences.

The repertoire was sequenced with immunoSEQ multiplex PCR; TCRdb's copy has only in-frame clones and lacks some. The sample has tens of thousands of clones; roughly 80% are singletons. Notes on this clone: Antigen: not known.

Single viable CD3+CD4+CD8-CD45RO+ cells were sorted as the memory CD4+ T cells. CMV serostatus came from serum IgG against pp150, pp28, p38, p52. The V gene's germline CDR1 is SEHNR and CDR2 FQNEAQ (reference sequence). V was pared by 5 bases and J by 10 bases, with 8 bases of the junction left unmatched. The CDR3 contains 15 residues. This clonotype was obtained from an adult in good health and CMV-seronegative. V and J are TRBV7-9 and TRBJ2-3; 14 positions agree with TRBD2. The material sequenced was memory CD4+ T cells from blood. Here the CDR3 reads CASSKGLAGALPQYF. CDR3 coding DNA: TGTGCCAGCAGCAAGGGACTAGCGGGGGCCCTCCCGCAGTATTTT.